The 10 T cell receptor beta chains in this list originate from one sample, sequenced in a study of shared clonotypes between healthy human individuals. Only in-frame clones appear in the TCRdb table, and some are missing; sequencing was by immunoSEQ multiplex PCR. The repertoire holds roughly 500,000 clones, with 76% as singletons. The sample consisted of PBMCs. The source is a woman in her forties in good health. Some clones in this sample may be carry-over from other donors' samples.

This clone has only a few counts. At one boundary the junction diverges from the germline segment, which might be a read error. The V gene is TRBV5-8, the J gene TRBJ1-2, with no clear D. Looked up from germline, CDR1 is SGHTS and CDR2 is YDEGEE. The CDR3 length is 10 residues. In DNA form, the CDR3 reads TGTGCCACATCTCAAGCCGGGTCCTACTTC. Its protein product is CATSQAGSYF.

The chain joins TRBV5-1 to TRBJ2-2; a possible D gene is TRBD2 (6 bases). The CDR3 is 19 residues long. V shed 0 bases and J shed 4 bases, with 22 bases lying between them. CDR1 is SGHRS, CDR2 YFSETQ, per germline. CDR3 loop: CASSLGLLSGDYSTGELFF. The DNA for the CDR3 is TGCGCCAGCAGCTTGGGGCTGCTCTCGGGGGATTATAGCACCGGGGAGCTGTTTTTT.

The V and J genes are TRBV7-9 and TRBJ2-1; 11 bases line up with TRBD2. The germline V gene encodes CDR1 SEHNR and CDR2 FQNEAQ (reference sequence). The CDR3 totals 14 residues. Trimming removed 3 bases from V and 10 bases from J; junction bases left unmatched: 5. The CDR3 nucleotides read TGTGCCAGCAGCTTCACTAGCGGGAGAGGAGAGCAGTTCTTC. This codes for CASSFTSGRGEQFF. Looking up the rest from reference TRBV7-9 and TRBJ2-1 gives the full variable domain: DTGVSQNPRHKITKRGQNVTFRCDPISEHNRLYWYRQTLGQGPEFLTYFQNEAQLEKSRLLSDRFSAERPKGSFSTLEIQRTEQGDSAMYLCASSFTSGRGEQFFGPGTRLTVL.

Here the CDR3 reads CASSLGGDYQYF. DNA for the CDR3: TGTGCCAGCAGCTTAGGAGGGGACTACCAGTACTTC. V gene TRBV7-9 combines with J gene TRBJ2-7, with 7 bases fitting TRBD2. This CDR3 has 12 residues. V shed 1 base and J 10 bases; nucleotides not matched to a gene: 4. CDR1 and CDR2 from the germline V gene are SEHNR and FQNEAQ (reference sequence).

This clone was picked up one time. The chain uses TRBV5-6 and TRBJ1-2, with 12 bases fitting TRBD1. V shed 2 bases and J 8 bases; nucleotides not matched to a gene: 7. In germline, CDR1 is SGHDT, CDR2 YYEEEE. The CDR3 length is 15 residues. CDR3 nucleotide sequence: TGTGCCAGCAGCTTACCGGGACAGGGGGCTGAAGGCTACACCTTC. It yields the protein CASSLPGQGAEGYTF.

Many counts were recorded for this clone. The chain uses TRBV28 and TRBJ2-7; a weak D match, TRBD1 (6 bases). Germline CDR1 reads MDHEN; CDR2 reads SYDVKM. Between the trimmed V and J ends, which lost 6 bases and 2 bases, there was a span of 14 bases. The CDR3 consists of 14 residues. CDR3 sequence (DNA): TGTGCCAGCAGGGACCGGGACAACCCCTACGAGCAGTACTTC. It specifies CASRDRDNPYEQYF.

V and J are TRBV5-4 and TRBJ2-5, with D possibly matching TRBD2 (5 bases). CDR1 is SGHNT and CDR2 is YYREEE in the germline V gene (reference sequence). This CDR3 has 14 residues. V lost 2 bases to trimming and J lost 7 bases, with 15 bases between them. The chain's CDR3 is CASSFMSEGRTQYF. The CDR3 DNA follows: TGTGCCAGCAGCTTCATGTCCGAGGGTAGGACCCAGTACTTC.

CDR3 amino acids: CASSLTGGSYNEQFF. The CDR3 DNA follows: TGTGCCAGCAGTTTAACGGGGGGCTCCTACAATGAGCAGTTCTTC. This chain connects TRBV6-5 to TRBJ2-1; 7 bases match TRBD2. Trimming cost V 4 bases and J 0 bases; bases outside gene matches: 3. Germline lookup yields CDR1 MNHEY and CDR2 SVGAGI. CDR3 length: 15 residues.

This clone was seen a few times. The V and J genes are TRBV5-6 and TRBJ2-1; TRBD1 matches at 9 bases. CDR1 SGHDT and CDR2 YYEEEE come from the germline V gene. This CDR3 region has 15 residues. V lost 5 bases to trimming and J lost 1 base; unmatched junction nucleotides: 4. DNA for the CDR3: TGTGCCAGCAGTCGGACAGGGGCTTCCTACAATGAGCAGTTCTTC. Encoded protein: CASSRTGASYNEQFF.

The chain employs TRBV19 and TRBJ2-7, with 8 bases lining up with TRBD1. This CDR3 comprises 11 residues. The V gene's germline CDR1 is LNHDA and CDR2 SQIVND (reference sequence). With 8 bases clipped from V and 5 bases from J, the junction kept 2 bases outside the gene matches. CDR3 protein: CASRQGHEQYF. In DNA form, the CDR3 reads TGTGCCAGTCGACAGGGGCACGAGCAGTACTTC.